The 22 T cell receptor beta chains below were found in one sample sequenced in a study of early T cells in non-severe SARS-CoV-2 infection. TCRdb reanalysed the 5' RACE reads using MiXCR and keeps one entry per CDR3 protein. The sample lists about 83,000 distinct CDR3 sequences, over 9% occurring once. Sequencing input: whole blood. These TCRs come from an adult who was a healthcare worker with PCR-confirmed SARS-CoV-2 infection or an uninfected control (not recorded which).

This clonotype was detected only a few times. The CDR3 region is CASSGNLQSTEAFF. CDR3 DNA: TGTGCCAGCAGTGGCAACCTACAGAGCACTGAAGCTTTCTTT. The chain employs TRBV6-4 and TRBJ1-1; the D is unclear. This CDR3 is built from 14 residues. Trimming pared 4 bases from V and 4 bases from J, leaving 13 bases between. In germline, CDR1 is MRHNA, CDR2 SNTAGT.

By frequency in the sample, this clonotype is medium-sized. The chain recombines TRBV6-5 with TRBJ1-1, with 9 bases aligning to TRBD1. Germline V gene lookup returns CDR1 MNHEY and CDR2 SVGAGI. J lost 6 bases, V lost 2 bases, and 7 bases had no gene match. This CDR3 has 15 residues. In DNA, the CDR3 is TGTGCCAGCAGTTACGAGACAGGGGGTTATCCTGAAGCTTTCTTT. It yields the protein CASSYETGGYPEAFF.

This clonotype was counted many times. J is TRBJ1-2 and V is TRBV5-1, with 11 bases that match TRBD1. Germline lookup yields CDR1 SGHRS and CDR2 YFSETQ. The CDR3 has 13 residues. J gave up 6 bases and V 3 bases, and 1 base lay outside the gene matches. The CDR3 bases are TGCGCCAGCAGCTGGACAGGGGGCGATGGCTACACCTTC. Its protein is CASSWTGGDGYTF.

The table lists this clonotype with many counts. This chain uses TRBV28 with TRBJ2-3, with 7 bases lining up with TRBD2. The CDR3 extends over 16 amino acids. V lost 2 bases and J lost 0; bases outside the gene matches: 5. Germline loops: CDR1 MDHEN, CDR2 SYDVKM. CDR3 region: CASSLRRGTSTDTQYF. In DNA form, the CDR3 reads TGTGCCAGCAGTTTAAGGCGGGGGACTAGCACAGATACGCAGTATTTT.

The rearrangement uses TRBV6-5 and TRBJ1-2, with D unclear. The CDR3 runs 13 residues. V was shortened by 5 bases and J by 4 bases, with 11 bases between the two germline ends. From germline, CDR1 is MNHEY and CDR2 SVGAGI. The CDR3 coding sequence is TGTGCCAGCAGTGTCGGACGGACCTATGGCTACACCTTC. Encoded protein: CASSVGRTYGYTF.

This clonotype appeared many times. The chain carries TRBV12-3 or TRBV12-4 and TRBJ1-2; the match to TRBD1 covers 8 bases. The CDR3 length is 16 residues. With 6 bases clipped from V and 4 bases from J, the junction kept 13 bases outside the gene matches. CDR3 sequence reads: CASSGVSGGLTYGYTF. The DNA of the CDR3 is TGTGCCAGCAGCGGGGTATCAGGGGGCTTAACCTATGGCTACACCTTC.

The chain joins TRBV12-3 or TRBV12-4 to TRBJ2-1; D is ambiguous. The CDR3 is 15 amino acids. V was cut by 3 bases and J by 6 bases, with 15 bases left in between. This CDR3 reads CASSFPQGYSNEQFF. CDR3 DNA sequence: TGTGCCAGCAGTTTCCCGCAAGGGTACAGCAATGAGCAGTTCTTC.

The CDR3 sequence: CASSEGGRMNTEAFF. DNA for the CDR3: TGTGCCAGCAGTGAGGGGGGACGGATGAACACTGAAGCTTTCTTT. V gene TRBV2 combines with J gene TRBJ1-1, with a weak D call TRBD1 (5 bases). Trimming stripped 3 bases from V and 0 bases from J, with 11 bases between. In germline, CDR1 is SNHLY, CDR2 FYNNEI. The length of the CDR3 is 15 residues.

Only a few counts were recorded for this clonotype. The chain has TRBV6-1 and TRBJ2-1; 8 nucleotides align to TRBD2. The CDR3 has 13 residues. The V and J ends lost 6 bases and 9 bases, in that order; junction bases with no gene match: 7. The germline gives CDR1 MNHNS, CDR2 SASEGT. CDR3 region: CASRKLAEGEQFF. For the CDR3, the DNA is TGTGCCAGCAGGAAACTAGCGGAGGGTGAGCAGTTCTTC.

This clonotype was picked up a small number of times. CDR3 protein: CASSSGLAPETQYF. The CDR3 bases are TGTGCCAGCAGTTCGGGACTAGCGCCAGAGACCCAGTACTTC. The gene calls are TRBV7-3 and TRBJ2-5, with 10 bases that match TRBD2. The CDR3 covers 14 residues. In germline, CDR1 is SGHTA, CDR2 FQGTGA. J gave up 4 bases and V 6 bases, and 5 bases lay outside the gene matches.

This chain joins TRBV20-1 and TRBJ2-1; 7 bases are a match to TRBD1. Per the germline V gene, CDR1 is DFQATT and CDR2 is SNEGSKA (reference sequence). CDR3 length equals 16 residues. The J segment lost 0 bases and the V segment lost 3 bases, leaving 8 bases of the junction unmatched. DNA of the CDR3: TGCAGTGCTAGGCGACTACAGGGGTCCTCCTACAATGAGCAGTTCTTC. It yields the protein CSARRLQGSSYNEQFF.

This clonotype was picked up a small number of times. The chain uses TRBV4-1 and TRBJ2-1; D gene uncertain. V lost 1 base to trimming and J lost 10 bases, with 11 bases between them. Germline assignment: CDR1 MGHRA and CDR2 YSYEKL. The CDR3 sequence is 13 residues long. In DNA form, the CDR3 reads TGCGCCAGCAGCCAAGCATCCGGAGAAGAGCAGTTCTTC. It is translated as CASSQASGEEQFF.

This clonotype came up many times. The chain combines TRBV13 with TRBJ1-4; 8 bases line up with TRBD1. This CDR3 has 12 amino acids. The V and J ends lost 5 bases and 10 bases, in that order; junction bases with no gene match: 3. CDR1 and CDR2 from the germline V gene are PRHDT and FYEKMQ (reference sequence). This CDR3 is CASSPDRVKLFF. For the CDR3, the DNA is TGTGCCAGCAGCCCGGACAGGGTAAAACTGTTTTTT.

This clonotype was seen at least ten times. The chain couples TRBV7-2 to TRBJ1-1; D possibly corresponds to TRBD1 (6 bases). Germline V gene lookup returns CDR1 SGHTA and CDR2 FQGNSA. The CDR3 is made up of 14 amino acids. The germline V and J ends were trimmed by 3 bases and 10 bases, with 18 bases remaining between them. In DNA, the CDR3 is TGTGCCAGCAGCTTGGACAGCCTTTATTCCGTAGCTTTCTTT. Its protein product is CASSLDSLYSVAFF.

Turning to this clonotype: The junction shows a germline mismatch at one end, possibly a read error. The chain couples TRBV18 to TRBJ2-1; TRBD1 aligns across 10 bases. Germline V gene lookup returns CDR1 KGHSH and CDR2 LQKENI. This CDR3 spans 13 amino acids. The DNA of the CDR3 is TGTGTCAGCTCACAGGGACAGGGGAATGAGCAGTTCTTC. This gives the protein CVSSQGQGNEQFF. The complete variable domain, with remaining parts taken from reference TRBV18 and TRBJ2-1, reads NAGVMQNPRHLVRRRGQEARLRCSPMKGHSHVYWYRQLPEEGLKFMVYLQKENIIDESGMPKERFSAEFPKEGPSILRIQQVVRGDSAAYFCVSSQGQGNEQFFGPGTRLTVL.

The V gene is TRBV21-1, the J gene TRBJ2-3; the D call in the table, TRBD1, was not verified against the DNA. TRBV21-1 represents a pseudogene. The CDR3 runs 17 residues. The CDR3 region has the DNA TGTGCCAGCAGCAAAGGTCCGCGTGGGGGGAACACAGATACGCAGTATTTT. Residues: CASSKGPRGGNTDTQYF.

This clonotype came up a few times. V gene TRBV7-9 combines with J gene TRBJ2-5; no definite D call. CDR1 is SEHNR, CDR2 FQNEAQ, per germline (reference sequence). Trimming removed 5 bases from V and 5 bases from J, with 18 bases in between. The CDR3 totals 15 residues. Here the CDR3 DNA reads TGTGCCAGCAGCCCGAAAATTCGGGTAGGGGAGACCCAGTACTTC. This encodes CASSPKIRVGETQYF.

This chain links TRBV2 with TRBJ2-2, with D unclear. From germline, CDR1 is SNHLY and CDR2 FYNNEI. V was trimmed by 4 bases and J by 5 bases, leaving 11 bases between them. This CDR3 is built from 14 residues. CDR3 sequence: CASSAQVGTGELFF. The CDR3 DNA is TGTGCCAGCAGTGCCCAGGTTGGGACCGGGGAGCTGTTTTTT.

This clonotype occurred a few times. The CDR3 nucleotides are TGTGCCAGCAGCTTAGGGGAGGACCGGACAGATACGCAGTATTTT. Translating gives CASSLGEDRTDTQYF. The V gene is TRBV7-9, the J gene TRBJ2-3; D is possibly TRBD2 (6 bases). CDR1 and CDR2 from the germline V gene are SEHNR and FQNEAQ (reference sequence). V was cut by 1 base and J by 3 bases, with 11 bases left in between. The CDR3 is made up of 15 amino acids.

CDR3 nucleotide sequence: TGTGCCAGCAGCCCTTCTAGCGGGAGTCGGAATGAGCAGTTCTTC. The encoded protein is CASSPSSGSRNEQFF. The rearrangement joins TRBV5-4 to TRBJ2-1; 10 bases agree with TRBD2. V trimming: 4 bases; J trimming: 7 bases; junction bases outside the gene matches: 8. Germline V gives CDR1 SGHNT, CDR2 YYREEE (reference sequence). This CDR3 comprises 15 residues.

This sequence joins TRBV7-8 and TRBJ2-3; D unclear. CDR1 is SGHVS and CDR2 is FQNEAQ in the germline V gene. The CDR3 has 13 amino acids. V was shortened by 3 bases and J by 5 bases, with 9 bases between the two germline ends. The CDR3 coding sequence is TGTGCCAGCAGCTTCGGGTGGGGAGATACGCAGTATTTT. Its protein is CASSFGWGDTQYF.

This chain joins TRBV12-3 or TRBV12-4 and TRBJ2-4, with D uncertain. There are 13 residues in the CDR3. The V gene lost 8 bases and the J gene lost 1 base, with 9 bases spanning the gap. Here the CDR3 reads CASSAGAKNIQYF. The CDR3 coding sequence is TGTGCCAGCTCGGCCGGGGCCAAAAACATTCAGTACTTC.